This T cell receptor beta chain was sequenced during a study of blood T cell repertoires in COVID-19. Study in general: The United States, Italy and Spain supplied acute and convalescent COVID-19 samples.

In the source study's methods: Estimation of nucleated cell counts was performed using reference gene primer amplification. TCRdb's table, derived via immunoSEQ multiplex PCR, lists solely in-frame clones and lacks some. Clone size and the V and J calls come from that table; the DNA yielded D and trimming. The sample lists about 440,000 clones, roughly 89% occurring once. The V segment lost 1 base and the J segment 4 bases; nucleotides outside the gene matches: 10. This CDR3 has 17 amino acids. The germline V gene has CDR1 GTSNPN and CDR2 SVGIG (reference sequence). The sequencing sample was made of peripheral blood. This clonotype was sampled from a woman in her 30s with acute or convalescent COVID-19. The chain has TRBV30 and TRBJ1-2; 12 bases are shared with TRBD1. As DNA, the CDR3 is TGTGCCTGGAGTGCCGGGGACAGGGGGCTTCGGAGCTATGGCTACACCTTC. Translating gives CAWSAGDRGLRSYGYTF.